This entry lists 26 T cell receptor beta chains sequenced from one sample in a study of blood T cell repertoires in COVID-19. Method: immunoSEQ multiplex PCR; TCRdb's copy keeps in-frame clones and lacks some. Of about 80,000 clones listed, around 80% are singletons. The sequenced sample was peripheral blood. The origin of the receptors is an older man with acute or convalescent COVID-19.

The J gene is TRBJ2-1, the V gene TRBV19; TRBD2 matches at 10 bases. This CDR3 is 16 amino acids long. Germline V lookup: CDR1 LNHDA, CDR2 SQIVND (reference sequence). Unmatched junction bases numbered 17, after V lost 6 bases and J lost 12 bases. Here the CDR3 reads CASSSSSGGYPRGQFF. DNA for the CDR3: TGTGCCAGTAGCTCGAGTAGCGGGGGGTACCCTCGTGGGCAGTTCTTC.

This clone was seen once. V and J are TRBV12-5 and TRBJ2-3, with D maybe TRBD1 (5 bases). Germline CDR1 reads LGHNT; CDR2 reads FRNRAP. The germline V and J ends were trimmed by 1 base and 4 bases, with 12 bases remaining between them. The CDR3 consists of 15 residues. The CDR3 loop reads CASGLDRSRADTQYF. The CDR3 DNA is TGTGCTAGTGGTTTGGACCGTTCCAGGGCAGATACGCAGTATTTT.

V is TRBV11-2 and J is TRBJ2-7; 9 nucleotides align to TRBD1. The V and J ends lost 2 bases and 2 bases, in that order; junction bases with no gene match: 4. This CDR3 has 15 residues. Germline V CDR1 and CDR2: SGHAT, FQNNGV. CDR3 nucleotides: TGTGCCAGCAGCTTAACAGGGGGCGAGACCTACGAGCAGTACTTC. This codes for CASSLTGGETYEQYF.

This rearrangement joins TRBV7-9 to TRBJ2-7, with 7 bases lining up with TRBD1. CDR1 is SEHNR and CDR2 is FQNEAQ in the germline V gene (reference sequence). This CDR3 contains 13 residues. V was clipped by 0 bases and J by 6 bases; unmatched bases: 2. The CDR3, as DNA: TGTGCCAGCAGCTTAGCGGGACAGTTCGAGCAGTACTTC. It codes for CASSLAGQFEQYF.

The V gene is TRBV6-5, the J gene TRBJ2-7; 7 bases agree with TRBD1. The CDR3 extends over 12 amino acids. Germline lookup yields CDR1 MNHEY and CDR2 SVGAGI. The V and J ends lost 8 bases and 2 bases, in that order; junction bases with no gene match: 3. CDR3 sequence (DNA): TGTGCCAGCTGGGGACAGCCCTACGAGCAGTACTTC. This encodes CASWGQPYEQYF.

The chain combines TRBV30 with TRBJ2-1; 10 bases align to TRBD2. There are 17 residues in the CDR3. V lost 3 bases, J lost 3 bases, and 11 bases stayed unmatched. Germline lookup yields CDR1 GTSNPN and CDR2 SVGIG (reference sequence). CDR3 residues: CAWRNLAGVLDYNEQFF. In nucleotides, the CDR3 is TGTGCCTGGAGAAATCTAGCGGGGGTCCTCGACTACAATGAGCAGTTCTTC. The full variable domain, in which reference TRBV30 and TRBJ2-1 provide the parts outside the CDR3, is SQTIHQWPATLVQPVGSPLSLECTVEGTSNPNLYWYRQAAGRGLQLLFYSVGIGQISSEVPQNLSASRPQDRQFILSSKKLLLSDSGFYLCAWRNLAGVLDYNEQFFGPGTRLTVL.

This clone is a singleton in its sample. The CDR3 sequence is CASSGRASEQFF. The CDR3 nucleotides read TGTGCCAGCAGTGGGAGGGCTTCTGAGCAGTTCTTC. The genes are TRBV2 and TRBJ2-1, with D perhaps matching TRBD2 (6 bases). The CDR3 runs to 12 residues. Germline values: CDR1 SNHLY, CDR2 FYNNEI. V lost 4 bases, J lost 9 bases, and 10 bases lay in between.

The CDR3 DNA is TGCGCCAGCAGCCCACAGGGAGAGAGCGGCGCAGATACGCAGTATTTT. Protein: CASSPQGESGADTQYF. The chain employs TRBV5-1 and TRBJ2-3; TRBD1 might be the D (6 bases). This CDR3 region has 16 residues. Trimming shortened V by 4 bases and J by 4 bases, and 19 bases separated the two germline ends. Germline CDR1 and CDR2: SGHRS and YFSETQ. Variable domain in full (rest from reference TRBV5-1 and TRBJ2-3): KAGVTQTPRYLIKTRGQQVTLSCSPISGHRSVSWYQQTPGQGLQFLFEYFSETQRNKGNFPGRFSGRQFSNSRSEMNVSTLELGDSALYLCASSPQGESGADTQYFGPGTRLTVL.

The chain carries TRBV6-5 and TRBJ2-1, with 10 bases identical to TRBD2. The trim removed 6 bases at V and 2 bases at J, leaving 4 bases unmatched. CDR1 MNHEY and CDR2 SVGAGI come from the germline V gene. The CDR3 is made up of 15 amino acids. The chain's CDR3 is CASRSSGGAYNEQFF. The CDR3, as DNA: TGTGCCAGCAGATCGAGCGGGGGGGCCTACAATGAGCAGTTCTTC.

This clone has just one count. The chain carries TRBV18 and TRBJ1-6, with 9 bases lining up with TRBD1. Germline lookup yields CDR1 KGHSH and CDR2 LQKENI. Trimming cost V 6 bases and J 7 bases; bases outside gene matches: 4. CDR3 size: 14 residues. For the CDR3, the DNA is TGTGCCAGCTCCCAAGACAGGGGGAATTCACCCCTCCACTTT. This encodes CASSQDRGNSPLHF.

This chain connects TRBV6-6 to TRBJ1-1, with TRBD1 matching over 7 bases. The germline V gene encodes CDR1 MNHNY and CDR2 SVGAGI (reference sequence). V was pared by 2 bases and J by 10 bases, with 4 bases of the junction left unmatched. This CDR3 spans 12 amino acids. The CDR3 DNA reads TGTGCCAGCAGTTACGACAGGGCAACAGCTTTCTTT. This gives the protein CASSYDRATAFF.

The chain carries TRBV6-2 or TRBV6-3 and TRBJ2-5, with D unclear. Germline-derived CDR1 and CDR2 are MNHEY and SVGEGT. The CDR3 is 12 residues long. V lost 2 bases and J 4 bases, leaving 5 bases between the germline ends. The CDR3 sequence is CASSYLLETQYF. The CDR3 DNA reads TGTGCCAGCAGTTACCTCCTAGAGACCCAGTACTTC.

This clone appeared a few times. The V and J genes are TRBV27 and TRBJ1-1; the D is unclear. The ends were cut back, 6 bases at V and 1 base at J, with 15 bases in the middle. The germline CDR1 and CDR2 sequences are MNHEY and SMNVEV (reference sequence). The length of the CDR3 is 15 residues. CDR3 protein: CASRSGGQQNTEAFF. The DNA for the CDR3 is TGTGCCAGCAGGTCGGGCGGGCAGCAGAACACTGAAGCTTTCTTT.

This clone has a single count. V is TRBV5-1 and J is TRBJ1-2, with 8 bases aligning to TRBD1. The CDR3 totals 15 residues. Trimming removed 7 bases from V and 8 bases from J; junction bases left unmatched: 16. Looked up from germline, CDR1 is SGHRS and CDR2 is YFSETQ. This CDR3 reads CASQAVPQGAQGYTF. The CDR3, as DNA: TGCGCCAGCCAAGCGGTCCCCCAGGGGGCGCAGGGCTACACCTTC.

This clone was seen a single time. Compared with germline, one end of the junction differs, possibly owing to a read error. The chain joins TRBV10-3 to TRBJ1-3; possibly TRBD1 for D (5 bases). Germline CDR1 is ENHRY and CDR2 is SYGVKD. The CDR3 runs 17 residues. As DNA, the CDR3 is TGTGCCATCAGTGAAACCTTCGCAGGCGGGGCTGGAAACATCATATATTTT. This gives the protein CAISETFAGGAGNIIYF.

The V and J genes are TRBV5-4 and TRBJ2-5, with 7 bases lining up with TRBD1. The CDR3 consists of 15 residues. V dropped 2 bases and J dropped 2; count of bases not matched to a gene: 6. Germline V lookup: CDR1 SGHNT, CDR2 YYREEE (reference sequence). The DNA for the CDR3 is TGTGCCAGCAGCTTTACCGGGACAGCACAAGAGACCCAGTACTTC. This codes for CASSFTGTAQETQYF.

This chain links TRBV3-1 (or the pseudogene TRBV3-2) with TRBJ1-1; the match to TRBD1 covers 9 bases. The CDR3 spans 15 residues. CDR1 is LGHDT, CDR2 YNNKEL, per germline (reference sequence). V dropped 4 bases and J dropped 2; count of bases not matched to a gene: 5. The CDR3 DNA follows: TGTGCCAGCAGCCTCCCGGGACAGGGCAACACTGAAGCTTTCTTT. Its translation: CASSLPGQGNTEAFF.

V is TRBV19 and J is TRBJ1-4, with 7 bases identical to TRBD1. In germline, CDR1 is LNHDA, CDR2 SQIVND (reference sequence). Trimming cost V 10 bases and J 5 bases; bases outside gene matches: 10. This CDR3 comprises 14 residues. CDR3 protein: CATNRGTENEKLFF. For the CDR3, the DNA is TGTGCCACCAATAGGGGGACAGAAAATGAAAAACTGTTTTTT.

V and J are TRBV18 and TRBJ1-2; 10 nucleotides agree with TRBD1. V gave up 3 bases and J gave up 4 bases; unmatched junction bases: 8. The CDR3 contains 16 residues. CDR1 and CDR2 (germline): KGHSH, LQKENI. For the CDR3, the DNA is TGTGCCAGCTCACCTACCGGGACAGGGGATAGCTATGGCTACACCTTC. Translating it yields CASSPTGTGDSYGYTF.

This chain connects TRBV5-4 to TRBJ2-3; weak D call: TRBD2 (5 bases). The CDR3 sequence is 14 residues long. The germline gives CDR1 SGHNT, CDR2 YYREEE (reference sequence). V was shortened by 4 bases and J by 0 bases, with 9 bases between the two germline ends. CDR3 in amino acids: CASSTRTSTDTQYF. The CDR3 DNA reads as TGTGCCAGCAGCACTAGGACTAGCACAGATACGCAGTATTTT.

The CDR3 is CASSTLLAEINTGELFF. Written as DNA, the CDR3 is TGTGCCAGCAGCACCTTACTAGCGGAGATTAACACCGGGGAGCTGTTTTTT. The chain recombines TRBV7-6 with TRBJ2-2, with 8 bases lining up with TRBD2. V was clipped by 5 bases and J by 2 bases; unmatched bases: 10. The CDR3 sequence is 17 residues long. Germline CDR1 SGHVS, CDR2 FNYEAQ.

CDR3 sequence: CASSLAGNLRNQPQHF. CDR3 sequence (DNA): TGTGCCAGCAGTTTGGCAGGGAATCTACGCAATCAGCCCCAGCATTTT. The chain recombines TRBV27 with TRBJ1-5, with D perhaps matching TRBD1 (5 bases). V was clipped by 3 bases and J by 2 bases, with 14 bases between them. The CDR3 runs to 16 residues. Per germline, CDR1 MNHEY and CDR2 SMNVEV (reference sequence).

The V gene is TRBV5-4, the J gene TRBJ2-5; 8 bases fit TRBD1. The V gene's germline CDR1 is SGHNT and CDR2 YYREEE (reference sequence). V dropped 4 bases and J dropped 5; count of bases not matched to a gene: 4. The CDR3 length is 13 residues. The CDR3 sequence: CASSRTGKETQYF. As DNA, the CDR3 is TGTGCCAGCAGCCGGACAGGGAAGGAGACCCAGTACTTC.

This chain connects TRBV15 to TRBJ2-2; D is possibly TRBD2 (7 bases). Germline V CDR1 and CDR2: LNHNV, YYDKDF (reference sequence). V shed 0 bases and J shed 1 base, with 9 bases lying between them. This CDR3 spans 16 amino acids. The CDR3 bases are TGTGCCACCAGCAGAGAGCGGGGGCAGAACACCGGGGAGCTGTTTTTT. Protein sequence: CATSRERGQNTGELFF. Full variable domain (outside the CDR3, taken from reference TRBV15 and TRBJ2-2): DAMVIQNPRYQVTQFGKPVTLSCSQTLNHNVMYWYQQKSSQAPKLLFHYYDKDFNNEADTPDNFQSRRPNTSFCFLDIRSPGLGDTAMYLCATSRERGQNTGELFFGEGSRLTVL.

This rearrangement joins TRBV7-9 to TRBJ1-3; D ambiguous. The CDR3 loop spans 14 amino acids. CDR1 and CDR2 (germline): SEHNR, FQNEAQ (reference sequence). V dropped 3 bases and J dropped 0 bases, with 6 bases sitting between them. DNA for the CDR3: TGTGCCAGCAGCTTGGGCCGCTCTGGAAACACCATATATTTT. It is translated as CASSLGRSGNTIYF.

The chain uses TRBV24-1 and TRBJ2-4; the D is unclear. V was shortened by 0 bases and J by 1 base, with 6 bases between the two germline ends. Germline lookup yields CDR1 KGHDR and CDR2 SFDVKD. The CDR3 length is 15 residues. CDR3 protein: CATSDLPRAKNIQYF. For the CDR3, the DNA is TGTGCCACCAGTGATTTGCCCAGGGCCAAAAACATTCAGTACTTC.